This note documents a single T cell receptor beta chain sequence. Antigen unknown. V shed 1 base, J shed 5 bases, and the junction held 4 bases outside the gene matches. This CDR3 contains 14 residues. Germline V gene sequence: CDR1 SGHNT, CDR2 YENEEA. TCRdb's copy holds only in-frame clones and misses some; the assay was immunoSEQ multiplex PCR. The sample lists about 78,000 clones, approximately 86% seen once, with about a quarter in the top ten. The data stem from a study of T cell responses to AZD1222 COVID-19 vaccine. General observations from the study: Only six individuals given AZD1222 were seropositive at baseline. Repertoire sampling happened only post peak T cell response. Nearly half of the spike-specific TCRs reportedly recognize variant regions that carry no mutations.

This clonotype was sampled from an adult in good health. The chain couples TRBV11-3 to TRBJ2-7, with 8 bases fitting TRBD1. The sample consisted of peripheral blood, taken on day 0 of AZD1222 vaccination. The CDR3 reads CASSLGQGIDEQYF. CDR3 nucleotide sequence: TGTGCCAGCAGCTTAGGACAGGGGATCGACGAGCAGTACTTC. The full variable domain, with the rest looked up from reference TRBV11-3 and TRBJ2-7, is EAGVVQSPRYKIIEKKQPVAFWCNPISGHNTLYWYLQNLGQGPELLIRYENEEAVDDSQLPKDRFSAERLKGVDSTLKIQPAELGDSAVYLCASSLGQGIDEQYFGPGTRLTVT.